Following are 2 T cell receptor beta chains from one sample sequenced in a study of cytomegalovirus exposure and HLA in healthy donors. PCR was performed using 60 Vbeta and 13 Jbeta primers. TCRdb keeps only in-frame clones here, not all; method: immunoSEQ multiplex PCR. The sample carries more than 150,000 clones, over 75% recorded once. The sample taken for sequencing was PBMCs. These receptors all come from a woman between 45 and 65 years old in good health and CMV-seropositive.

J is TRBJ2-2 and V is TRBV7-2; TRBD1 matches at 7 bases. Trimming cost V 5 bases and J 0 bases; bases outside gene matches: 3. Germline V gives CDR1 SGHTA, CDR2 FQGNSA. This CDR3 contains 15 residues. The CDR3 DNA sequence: TGTGCCAGCAGCAGAGGGACAGCGAACACCGGGGAGCTGTTTTTT. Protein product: CASSRGTANTGELFF.

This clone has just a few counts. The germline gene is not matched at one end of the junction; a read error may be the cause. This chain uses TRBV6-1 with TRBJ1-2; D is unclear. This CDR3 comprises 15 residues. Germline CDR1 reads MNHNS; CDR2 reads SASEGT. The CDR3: CSSSEGAASSWGYTF. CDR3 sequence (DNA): TGTTCCAGCAGTGAAGGAGCCGCATCGAGTTGGGGCTACACCTTC.